This record looks at one T cell receptor beta chain sequence and its context. Ten or more counts support this clonotype. Its antigen remains undetermined. No much larger clone is present one base from it, and per-base qualities are unavailable. The library was produced with 5' RACE. Reads for this sample came from a NextSeq 500. To correct for sequencing error and PCR bias, the TCR library protocol tagged individual cDNA molecules with unique molecular identifiers. Sequencing covered both TCR alpha and beta chains, and within each sample the abundances of alpha and beta sequences were tightly co-correlated. Processing in the source paper ran as follows. V gene, J gene and CDR3 annotation of TCR sequences was performed with Decombinator V4. TCRs were defined as expanded if a significant change between any two time points was detected under a Poisson model with p below 0.0001. TCR abundances were normalised to the total number of TCRs sequenced per sample and expressed as counts per million. MAIT TCRs were defined by TRAV1-2 paired with TRAJ12, TRAJ20 or TRAJ33, and iNKT TCRs by TRAV10 paired with TRAJ18. VDJdb, accessed on 1 November 2021, was searched for TCRs annotated for CMV, EBV and SARS-CoV-2, and TCRs annotated for more than one antigen were excluded. The public reads were run again by TCRdb, first through fastp at Q25 and then through MiXCR, and only productive beta chains were kept. For every CDR3 protein sequence, its rows merge into one entry that carries the most common genes and DNA. These V and J calls originate from TCRdb's pipeline instead of the authors' own analysis. The sample contains 85,000 to 100,000 distinct CDR3 sequences, approximately 11% of them found a single time. The ten biggest clones cover approximately 5% of the sample.

This sample stems from a study of early T cells in non-severe SARS-CoV-2 infection (dated by TCRdb to the early 2020s). Regarding the study in general: Because TCR sequencing relied on bulk RNA taken from unsorted whole blood, pairing of alpha and beta chains was not possible.

A case-control design nested within a healthcare worker cohort in London, UK, was used, with weekly nasopharyngeal swab PCR tests and blood sampling performed. Healthcare workers were recruited between 23 and 31 March 2020, during the week of the UK lockdown, and were followed weekly for up to about 16 weeks. Overall study results and their limits: Matching against VDJdb was skewed toward anti-spike CD8 responses, likely underestimated virus-specific expansions, and missed private and CD4 specificities.

Deletion took 0 bases off V and 8 bases off J, with a span of 8 bases between the germline ends. CDR1 SGHRS and CDR2 YFSETQ are derived from the germline V gene. Including the terminal cysteine and phenylalanine, the CDR3 comprises 12 residues. The entry retains the CDR3 DNA only, 36 bases that are in frame from base 1. This sequence uses TRBV5-1 and TRBJ1-2, and possibly TRBD1, on 6 matching bases. The sequenced sample was whole blood. The receptor comes from an adult who was a healthcare worker with PCR-confirmed SARS-CoV-2 infection or an uninfected control (not recorded which). The nucleotide sequence is TGCGCCAGCAGCTTGGCAGGGGAGGGCTACACCTTC. This codes for CASSLAGEGYTF.